Following are 5 T cell receptor beta chains from one sample sequenced in a study of identical twins. TCRdb processed the 5' RACE reads anew with MiXCR; each CDR3 protein has one entry. The table has roughly 750,000 distinct CDR3 sequences, 20% to 25% seen once; the top ten hold 4.3%. These data were also reused for a study on T cells expressing NK-cell markers.

The source material was PBMCs. These receptors originate from a woman aged 18 to 35 in good health.

As for this clonotype: A junction boundary mismatches the germline segment, possibly from a read error. The rearrangement uses TRBV12-3 or TRBV12-4 and TRBJ2-7, with 7 bases matching TRBD1. The CDR3 is made up of 14 amino acids. The CDR3 DNA reads as TGTGTCAGCACCGTGACAGGGATAGGCGGCGAGCAGTACTTC. Translating gives CVSTVTGIGGEQYF.

In this sample, this clonotype turned up a few times. V usage is TRBV6-1 and J usage is TRBJ1-1, with unresolved D. CDR1 MNHNS and CDR2 SASEGT come from the germline V gene. This CDR3 is 15 amino acids long. V was pared by 6 bases and J by 0 bases, with 14 bases between. The CDR3 sequence: CASSIGLLVNTEAFF. The CDR3 DNA is TGTGCCAGCAGCATCGGACTGTTAGTGAACACTGAAGCTTTCTTT.

About this clonotype: The junction shows a germline mismatch at one end, possibly a read error. This chain joins TRBV13 and TRBJ1-2; 9 nucleotides line up with TRBD1. The CDR3 consists of 15 residues. The germline V gene encodes CDR1 PRHDT and CDR2 FYEKMQ (reference sequence). CDR3 region: CASSAGDRAGYGYAF. The CDR3 DNA reads TGTGCCAGCAGCGCAGGGGACAGGGCCGGCTATGGCTACGCCTTC.

Only a few counts were recorded for this clonotype. This sequence joins TRBV6-1 and TRBJ2-1; possibly TRBD2 for D (6 bases). This CDR3 region has 18 residues. The ends were cut back, 2 bases at V and 4 bases at J, with 21 bases in the middle. Germline CDR1 MNHNS, CDR2 SASEGT. The CDR3 coding sequence is TGTGCCAGCAGTGAACGGGTGAAGGCGGGATCGAGGTACAATGAGCAGTTCTTC. As protein: CASSERVKAGSRYNEQFF.

This clonotype was recorded many times. The chain joins TRBV29-1 to TRBJ2-7; TRBD2 agrees at 8 bases. Trimming removed 0 bases from V and 0 bases from J; junction bases left unmatched: 4. This CDR3 comprises 15 residues. Per the germline V gene, CDR1 is SQVTM and CDR2 is ANQGSEA. The CDR3 is CSVEDIREGSYEQYF. In nucleotides, the CDR3 is TGCAGCGTTGAAGATATCCGGGAGGGCTCCTACGAGCAGTACTTC.